These 8 T cell receptor beta chains were sequenced from one sample in a study of blood T cell repertoires in COVID-19. Clones were read by immunoSEQ multiplex PCR, and TCRdb kept only the in-frame ones, dropping some. The repertoire holds about 210,000 clones, over 80% seen once, with about 9.3% in the top ten. Input material: PBMCs or T cells enriched from blood (not recorded which). These receptor sequences come from a man between 18 and 29 years old with acute COVID-19.

V and J are TRBV11-3 and TRBJ2-6, with D possibly TRBD1 on 5 matching bases. The CDR3 contains 17 residues. Germline V lookup: CDR1 SGHNT, CDR2 YENEEA. The V gene lost 4 bases and the J gene lost 0 bases, with 13 bases spanning the gap. CDR3 sequence reads: CASSSTPGISGANVLTF. CDR3 nucleotides: TGTGCCAGCAGCTCGACACCAGGGATCTCTGGGGCCAACGTCCTGACTTTC.

The genes are TRBV12-3 or TRBV12-4 and TRBJ2-1; maybe TRBD2 (6 bases). Trimming shortened V by 5 bases and J by 9 bases, and 11 bases separated the two germline ends. The CDR3 consists of 12 residues. The CDR3 coding sequence is TGTGCCAGCAGTGAGCGGGCTCTTGAGCAGTTCTTC. It yields the protein CASSERALEQFF.

The chain employs TRBV28 and TRBJ1-3, with 8 bases fitting TRBD1. There are 15 residues in the CDR3. The ends lost 4 bases at V and 2 bases at J; junction bases unmatched: 4. Per the germline V gene, CDR1 is MDHEN and CDR2 is SYDVKM. CDR3 region: CASSSRGQTGNTIYF. Here the CDR3 DNA reads TGTGCCAGCAGTTCCAGGGGGCAGACTGGAAACACCATATATTTT.

This chain's CDR3 is CASSERPGRFTEAFF. CDR3 DNA sequence: TGCGCCAGCAGTGAGCGTCCAGGGAGGTTCACTGAAGCTTTCTTT. The V call is TRBV10-1, the J call TRBJ1-1; D is perhaps TRBD1 (5 bases). The CDR3 runs 15 residues. Deletions cut 2 bases from V and 4 bases from J, with 14 bases between. Germline lookup yields CDR1 WNHNN and CDR2 SYGVQD (reference sequence).

The genes are TRBV4-1 and TRBJ2-7, with 8 bases identical to TRBD1. The germline V gene encodes CDR1 MGHRA and CDR2 YSYEKL. CDR3 length equals 15 residues. The J segment lost 4 bases and the V segment lost 1 base, leaving 6 bases of the junction unmatched. This CDR3 reads CASSQGQGSNYEQYF. In nucleotides, the CDR3 is TGCGCCAGCAGCCAAGGACAGGGGTCCAATTACGAGCAGTACTTC.

The J gene is TRBJ2-7, the V gene TRBV24-1; 12 bases agree with TRBD2. With V trimmed by 6 bases and J by 1 base, 0 bases remained unmatched. The CDR3 contains 14 residues. Germline values: CDR1 KGHDR, CDR2 SFDVKD. The CDR3 sequence: CATSTSGRSYEQYF. The CDR3 nucleotides are TGTGCCACCAGTACTAGCGGGAGGTCCTACGAGCAGTACTTC.

This clone was picked up a small number of times. The V call is TRBV5-1, the J call TRBJ1-2; 7 nucleotides align to TRBD1. The junction had 6 bases not matched to a gene; V was cut back by 5 bases and J by 5 bases. The CDR3 contains 13 residues. The V gene's germline CDR1 is SGHRS and CDR2 YFSETQ. CDR3 in amino acids: CASRAETGYGYTF. The CDR3 bases are TGCGCCAGCAGGGCTGAGACAGGGTATGGCTACACCTTC.

The V call is TRBV27, the J call TRBJ2-2; D is ambiguous. V gave up 1 base and J gave up 4 bases, with 10 bases separating them. CDR1 is MNHEY, CDR2 SMNVEV, per germline (reference sequence). The CDR3 extends over 15 amino acids. The CDR3 DNA is TGTGCCAGCAGTTTATTCGCGGTAATCACCGGGGAGCTGTTTTTT. Protein: CASSLFAVITGELFF.